This T cell receptor (beta chain) was documented in a study of regulatory T cells in long-lasting Graves disease. Remarks on this clonotype: Its target is not known.

V was pared by 7 bases and J by 4 bases, with 13 bases between. The length of the CDR3 is 13 residues. CDR1 is MNHNS and CDR2 is SASEGT in the germline V gene. As for time point: newly diagnosed GD, antithyroid drugs for less than 3 months. Isolated PBMC RNA provided the starting material for the TCR library. Staff drew around 8.5 milliliters of peripheral blood into EDTA tubes. Whole-study results and caveats: Thyroid tissue went unexamined; only peripheral blood was analyzed.

Through Arm-PCR of CDR3 regions and iRepertoire HTBI primers, TCR beta libraries were built. Original analysis: From all samples, identification returned 12 to 15 TRBJ and just over 60 TRBV segments. MiXCR, run by TCRdb on the multiplex PCR reads, gives a single entry per CDR3 protein. The V and J calls follow TCRdb's processing rather than the paper's. The table records about 210,000 distinct CDR3 sequences, less than 20% of them present only once. This sample also belongs to another study, concerning T cells in Graves' hyperthyroidism and ophthalmopathy. This second report adds: When the TCR CDR3 underwent first-round RT-PCR, the HTBI primer set was used.

This material consisted of peripheral blood mononuclear cells (PBMCs), taken at new diagnosis, from a patient treated with antithyroid drugs. The clonotype originates from a woman under 40 with Graves disease. The gene calls are TRBV6-1 and TRBJ1-2; a weak D match, TRBD1 (5 bases). CDR3 sequence (DNA): TGTGCCAGCAAAACGGGGGTTAGCTATGGCTACACCTTC. Its protein product is CASKTGVSYGYTF.